Described below is a single TCR beta chain sequence and its context. This specimen belongs to a study of shared T cell receptors in the human thymus. TCRdb's table, derived via immunoSEQ multiplex PCR, lists solely in-frame clones and lacks some. The data contain hundreds of thousands of clones, about 87% of them singletons. These sequences were also reported in another study, on human thymus T cells. That paper notes: The thymus tissue came from resections taken during corrective heart surgery. Thymic and blood repertoires appeared to show biased V and J gene usage. Related studies noted strongly shared thymic repertoires across unrelated people.

This receptor was obtained from a boy in the first two years of life with a congenital heart defect. Material: thymocytes.

The CDR3 sequence: CASRPPLYRGANYGYTF. As DNA, the CDR3 is TGCGCCAGCAGACCCCCCCTCTACAGGGGAGCTAACTATGGCTACACCTTC. The chain has TRBV10-2 and TRBJ1-2, with TRBD1 identical over 7 bases. J lost 0 bases, V lost 6 bases, and 13 bases had no gene match. The CDR3 loop spans 17 amino acids. Germline V CDR1 and CDR2: WSHSY, SAAADI.